A selection of T cell receptor beta chains follows, all from one sample in a study of primary melanoma T cells and metastatic recurrence. Using immunoSEQ multiplex PCR, the repertoire was profiled, and TCRdb retains in-frame clones only, with some absent. The table shows a few hundred clones, with about 72% occurring only once. The sequencing input was melanoma tumor tissue. These receptors originate from a human donor with melanoma. CDR3s include the opening cysteine and the closing phenylalanine or tryptophan. Each record gives: V gene, clone size, D gene, J gene, CDR3 protein, CDR3 DNA. D genes are given only for firm matches. Only part of the rows carry a size: once, few, many, or a class if the clone is expanded.

>TRBV11-3|few|.|TRBJ1-5
CASSSADGNQPQHF
TGTGCCAGCAGCTCCGCGGACGGAAATCAGCCCCAGCATTTT
>TRBV23-1|.|TRBD2|TRBJ2-4
CASSQDPRQRGNIQYF
TGCGCCAGCAGCCAAGATCCGCGACAGCGGGGGAACATTCAGTACTTC
>TRBV28|few|.|TRBJ1-5
CASSVAQDYSNQPQHF
TGTGCCAGCAGTGTCGCGCAGGATTATAGCAATCAGCCCCAGCATTTT
>TRBV23-1|.|.|TRBJ2-7
CASSQSAGHLSYEQYF
TGCGCCAGCAGTCAATCTGCGGGACACCTCTCCTACGAGCAGTACTTC
>TRBV28|.|TRBD2|TRBJ2-1
CASSKGGTSGRHEQFF
TGTGCCAGCAGCAAAGGGGGGACTAGCGGGAGGCATGAGCAGTTCTTC
>TRBV14|few|.|TRBJ1-1
CASSGPGRFTEAFF
TGTGCCAGCAGCGGCCCCGGGAGGTTCACTGAAGCTTTCTTT